Listed here is a single T cell receptor beta chain. It has no known antigen specificity. Base qualities are missing; no much larger clone stands one base away. This record belongs to a study of Ad26.COV2.S vaccination and SARS-CoV-2 variants (dated by TCRdb to the early 2020s). About the investigation overall: Donors in the vaccine arm were drawn from COV1001, a multicentre, randomized, double-blind, placebo-controlled phase I-IIa trial testing Ad26.COV2.S in healthy adults. Dosing of Ad26.COV2.S was intramuscular, at either 5x10^10 or 1x10^11 viral particles, delivered as one shot or as two shots spaced 56 days apart. TCRbeta repertoire sequencing served as the tool for gauging how specific and how broad the SARS-CoV-2-reactive T cell receptors were following Ad26.COV2.S vaccination. The TCR-sequenced set comprised roughly 30 samples: approximately 19 Ad26.COV2.S vaccine recipients, 5 placebo recipients and 8 SARS-CoV-2 convalescent individuals. Trial participants were randomized into five groups of five: low-dose or high-dose Ad26.COV2.S given once or twice, or placebo on both occasions. Investigators did not know the trial group allocation while performing experiments and assessing outcomes.

TCRbeta CDR3 regions were sequenced with the immunoSEQ Assay. After extraction, genomic DNA underwent amplification by bias-controlled multiplex PCR, followed by high-throughput sequencing. In the original analysis: Collapsing and filtering of sequences were performed to quantify the absolute abundance of each unique TCRbeta CDR3 region. T cell fraction was estimated by normalization of TCRbeta template counts to usable DNA, with usable DNA being measured through amplification of reference genes present in all nucleated cells. Repertoire TCRs were annotated as SARS-CoV-2-specific when V gene, CDR3 amino acid sequence and J gene were exactly matched to a known reactive TCR set. The reference SARS-CoV-2 TCR set was derived from MIRA and filtered for enrichment in COVID-19-positive ImmuneCODE repertoires, a step that removed public or cross-reactive TCRs. Using the MIRA antigens, annotated TCRs were further analysed by specific ORF or by position within an ORF. Depth was the summed frequency of annotated unique rearrangements, while breadth was defined as annotated unique rearrangements over total unique productive rearrangements. TCR breadth was compared between groups using two-sided Wilcoxon rank-sum tests. TCRdb carries this immuneACCESS record with in-frame sequences only. Its versions omit some clonotypes, under half of them owing to an unresolved V gene in the studies checked, with the rest unexplained. V and J calls and clone size follow that table, whereas D and trimming were derived from the DNA. The sample includes 350,000 to 550,000 clones, with approximately 89% observed a single time. Around 2.6% of the sample belongs to the ten largest clones.

The treatment or condition label here, explained by the study, means: around 19 received Ad26.COV2.S at low or high dose, single or two shots; about 5 received placebo; per-sample allocation not given. For vaccine and placebo recipients, the sequenced repertoires came from samples collected on day 63 after the first injection. Between 29 July and 7 August 2020, Cohort 1b enrolled fewer than 30 adults aged 18-55 years at one site in Boston, USA. Ad26.COV2.S consisted of a replication-incompetent adenovirus type 26 vector by which a prefusion-stabilized SARS-CoV-2 spike protein from the original Wuhan strain was expressed. Trimming at the junction amounts to 4 bases on V and 5 bases on J, and the germline ends lie 23 bases apart. Including the terminal cysteine and phenylalanine, the CDR3 comprises 18 residues. CDR3 DNA only is kept here, 54 bases in frame from base 1. Reading the germline V gene gives CDR1 LGHNA and CDR2 YNFKEQ.

Beyond this particular receptor, the publication reports: Compared with placebo recipients, Ad26.COV2.S recipients showed higher spike-specific TCR breadth (P = 0.0014). After vaccination, substantial breadth of spike-specific CD8+ and CD4+ T cell responses was reported. Comparable non-spike TCR breadth was observed between vaccine and placebo recipients, consistent with only spike being contained in the vaccine. The study was not powered to compare responses between vaccine doses or regimens. The authors noted that the TCR breadth and depth analyses may have underestimated total T cell responses.

The starting material was peripheral blood, obtained in a trial of Ad26.COV2.S vaccine versus placebo. This sequence originates from a person aged 18 to 59 who received the Ad26.COV2.S COVID-19 vaccine or a placebo. Rearrangement joined TRBV4-2 to TRBJ2-2; tentative D gene TRBD1, with 6 bases matching. For the CDR3, the sequence is CASSPLGPGQGKTGELFF. The nucleotides read TGTGCCAGCAGCCCGTTAGGCCCGGGCCAGGGGAAGACCGGGGAGCTGTTTTTT.